What follows is one T cell receptor beta chain and its context. This entry is derived from a study of tumor-infiltrating lymphocytes in glioblastoma multiforme. Three nested ARM-PCR rounds with V-beta and C-beta primers built TCRB libraries. TCRB cDNA was made from around 0.48 ug total RNA. Via MiXCR, TCRdb re-called the multiplex PCR reads, giving one row per CDR3 protein. The table includes around 13,000 distinct CDR3 sequences, 66% detected once. Per the germline V gene, CDR1 is MNHNY and CDR2 is SVGAGI (reference sequence). The CDR3 contains 12 residues. Trimming removed 7 bases from V and 7 bases from J, with 10 bases in between.

The sequence derives from a male donor with glioblastoma. J is TRBJ2-2 and V is TRBV6-6; possible D gene TRBD2, 5 bases. The sequenced sample consisted of brain tumor tissue. In DNA form, the CDR3 reads TGTGCCAGCACCGTTGCGGGCGGGGAGCTGTTTTTT. It yields the protein CASTVAGGELFF.